This section outlines one T cell receptor (beta chain) sequence together with its context. These data come from a study of cytomegalovirus exposure and HLA in healthy donors. PCR involved 60 Vbeta and 13 Jbeta primers. Only in-frame clones appear in the TCRdb table, and some are missing; sequencing was by immunoSEQ multiplex PCR. The sample yields roughly 100,000 clones, approximately 70% seen once. Germline V gene data show CDR1 as SGHRS and CDR2 as YFSETQ. V gave up 6 bases and J gave up 6 bases, with 14 bases separating them. The CDR3 loop spans 13 amino acids. This TCR came from a boy aged 5-17 years in good health and CMV-seronegative. The chain is built from TRBV5-1 and TRBJ2-3, with D maybe TRBD2 (5 bases). The sample was PBMCs. The CDR3 here is CASKASTEDTQYF. The DNA for the CDR3 is TGCGCCAGCAAGGCTAGCACGGAGGATACGCAGTATTTT.